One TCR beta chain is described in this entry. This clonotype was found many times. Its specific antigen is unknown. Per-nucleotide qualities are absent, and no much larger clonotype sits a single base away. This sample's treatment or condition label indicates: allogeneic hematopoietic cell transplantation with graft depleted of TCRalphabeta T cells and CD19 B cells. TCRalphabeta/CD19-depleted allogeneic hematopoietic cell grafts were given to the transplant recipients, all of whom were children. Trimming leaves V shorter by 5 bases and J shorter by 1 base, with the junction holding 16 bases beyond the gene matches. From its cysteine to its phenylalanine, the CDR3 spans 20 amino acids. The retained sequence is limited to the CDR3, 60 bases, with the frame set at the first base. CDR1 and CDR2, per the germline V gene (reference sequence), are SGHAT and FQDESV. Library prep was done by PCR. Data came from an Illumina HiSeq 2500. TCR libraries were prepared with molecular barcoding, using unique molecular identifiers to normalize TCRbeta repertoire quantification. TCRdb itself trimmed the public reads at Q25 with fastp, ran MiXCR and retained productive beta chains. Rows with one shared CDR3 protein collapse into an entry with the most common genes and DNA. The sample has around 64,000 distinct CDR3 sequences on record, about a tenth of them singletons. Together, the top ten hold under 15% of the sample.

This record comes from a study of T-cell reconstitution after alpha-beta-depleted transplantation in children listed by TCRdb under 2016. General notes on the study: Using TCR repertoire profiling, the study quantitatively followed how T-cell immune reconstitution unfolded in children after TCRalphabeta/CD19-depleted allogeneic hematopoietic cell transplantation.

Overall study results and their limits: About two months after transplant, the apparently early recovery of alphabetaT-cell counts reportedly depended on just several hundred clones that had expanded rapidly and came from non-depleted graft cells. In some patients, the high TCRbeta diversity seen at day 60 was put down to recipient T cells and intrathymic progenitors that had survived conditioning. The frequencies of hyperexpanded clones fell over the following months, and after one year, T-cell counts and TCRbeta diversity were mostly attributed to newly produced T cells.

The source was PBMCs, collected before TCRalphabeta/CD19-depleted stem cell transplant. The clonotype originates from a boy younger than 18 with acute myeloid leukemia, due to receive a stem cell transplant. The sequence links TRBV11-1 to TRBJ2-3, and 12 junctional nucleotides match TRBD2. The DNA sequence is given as TGTGCCAGCAGCCGAACCCTAGCGGGGGGGCTTCCAGTTCGCACAGATACGCAGTATTTT. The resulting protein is CASSRTLAGGLPVRTDTQYF.